A selection of T cell receptor beta chains follows, all from one sample in a study of T cell repertoires in cytomegalovirus infection. TCRdb re-analysed the reads in MiXCR, keeping a single row per CDR3 protein. There are around 69,000 distinct CDR3 sequences in the sample; 25% to 30% occur only once, and roughly three fifths lies in the top ten. These TCRs are of unknown antigen specificity. Sequences were derived from CD8+ T cells from cultured PBMCs, sampled from culture after CMV antigen stimulation. These receptor sequences come from a human donor in good health (CMV status not recorded). Some clones in this sample may be carry-over from other donors' samples. Both conserved end residues are trimmed from each CDR3. Expanded clones get a size class; other rows say once, few or many, or leave the size out.

J gene: TRBJ2-5
clone size: few
V gene: TRBV29-1
CDR3 protein: SVPRTQETQY

J gene: TRBJ1-6
clone size: many
V gene: TRBV2
CDR3 protein: ASSEGEGRPNSPLH

J gene: TRBJ2-2
clone size: few
V gene: TRBV2
CDR3 protein: ASLRGRESGELF

J gene: TRBJ1-2
clone size: -
V gene: TRBV28
CDR3 protein: ASSPTGGRRGYT

J gene: TRBJ2-3
clone size: -
V gene: TRBV30
CDR3 protein: AFDPPGTGKY

J gene: TRBJ2-5
clone size: many
V gene: TRBV2
CDR3 protein: ASGLGGRETQY

J gene: TRBJ1-1
clone size: -
V gene: TRBV6-2/TRBV6-3
CDR3 protein: ASSYSGGGSVGAF

J gene: TRBJ2-6
clone size: few
V gene: TRBV6-5
CDR3 protein: ASSPGFSGANVLT

J gene: TRBJ1-2
clone size: -
V gene: TRBV12-3/TRBV12-4
CDR3 protein: ASSLNSNYGYT

J gene: TRBJ2-3
clone size: few
V gene: TRBV11-2
CDR3 protein: ASSLEGAGTDTQY

J gene: TRBJ2-5
clone size: -
V gene: TRBV27
CDR3 protein: ASSLGSGAQETQY

J gene: TRBJ1-1
clone size: -
V gene: TRBV19
CDR3 protein: ASSIVKPRTETEAF

J gene: TRBJ2-6
clone size: -
V gene: TRBV4-3
CDR3 protein: ASSQDTSSGANVLT

J gene: TRBJ2-5
clone size: once
V gene: TRBV7-9
CDR3 protein: ASSLDPGLAGGGETQY

J gene: TRBJ1-5
clone size: few
V gene: TRBV20-1
CDR3 protein: SASGSLYSNQPQH

J gene: TRBJ2-7
clone size: -
V gene: TRBV10-3
CDR3 protein: AIRQGGLNYEQY

J gene: TRBJ2-7
clone size: many
V gene: TRBV7-9
CDR3 protein: ASSSGQNGVHEQY

J gene: TRBJ2-7
clone size: few
V gene: TRBV19
CDR3 protein: ASSILGRAPPYEQY

J gene: TRBJ1-1
clone size: -
V gene: TRBV11-3
CDR3 protein: ASSSRQGGRTEAF

J gene: TRBJ2-1
clone size: -
V gene: TRBV5-1
CDR3 protein: ASGRGGTYNEQF

J gene: TRBJ1-1
clone size: once
V gene: TRBV9
CDR3 protein: ASSLPRTGGNTEAF

J gene: TRBJ1-3
clone size: -
V gene: TRBV4-3
CDR3 protein: ASSQDLQGPDTIY

J gene: TRBJ2-7
clone size: many
V gene: TRBV7-2
CDR3 protein: ASSLVTGGTNAYEQY